A selection of T cell receptor beta chains follows, all from one sample in a study of regulatory T cells in long-lasting Graves disease. MiXCR, run by TCRdb on the multiplex PCR reads, gives a single entry per CDR3 protein. The table includes a few hundred thousand distinct CDR3 sequences, 16% detected once. A further study also used this sample, focusing on T cells in Graves' hyperthyroidism and ophthalmopathy.

The sequencing used peripheral blood mononuclear cells (PBMCs), collected at new diagnosis, from a patient treated with antithyroid drugs. The source is a man aged 35 to 55 with Graves disease. Each CDR3 is given with its conserved first and last residue. The D gene is left open where the match is weak. Clone size is shown for a subset of rows, as once, few, many or a class of expanded clone.

v_gene: TRBV28
abundance: .
j_gene: TRBJ1-5
d_gene: TRBD1
CDR3nt: TGTGCCAGCAGTTATGGGACAGCCCTTGGCAATCAGCCCCAGCATTTT
CDR3aa: CASSYGTALGNQPQHF

v_gene: TRBV20-1
abundance: .
j_gene: TRBJ1-1
d_gene: TRBD1
CDR3nt: TGCAGTGCTAGTGACAGGGGGCATAACCTGAACACTGAAGCTTTCTTT
CDR3aa: CSASDRGHNLNTEAFF

v_gene: TRBV18
abundance: .
j_gene: TRBJ2-5
d_gene: .
CDR3nt: TGTGCCAGCCCATTATCGGAGACCCAGTACTTC
CDR3aa: CASPLSETQYF

v_gene: TRBV28
abundance: many
j_gene: TRBJ1-5
d_gene: .
CDR3nt: TGTGCCAGCAGCCCAGGGATTGGGCAGCCCCAGCATTTT
CDR3aa: CASSPGIGQPQHF

v_gene: TRBV29-1
abundance: many
j_gene: TRBJ1-1
d_gene: TRBD1
CDR3nt: TGCAGCGTGGCGGGACAGGGGAACACTGAAGCTTTCTTT
CDR3aa: CSVAGQGNTEAFF

v_gene: TRBV18
abundance: many
j_gene: TRBJ1-6
d_gene: .
CDR3nt: TGTGCCAGCTCACTGGGGGACATGGGAGTTCCGGCACCCCTCCACTTT
CDR3aa: CASSLGDMGVPAPLHF

v_gene: TRBV6-1
abundance: many
j_gene: TRBJ1-1
d_gene: TRBD1
CDR3nt: TGTGCCAGCACCGGAGCGGGACAGGGGGAAACGGCTTTCTTT
CDR3aa: CASTGAGQGETAFF

v_gene: TRBV29-1
abundance: .
j_gene: TRBJ1-2
d_gene: TRBD1
CDR3nt: TGCAGCGTTGAGGGGGGGGACAGCAACTATGGCTACACCTTC
CDR3aa: CSVEGGDSNYGYTF

v_gene: TRBV10-3
abundance: many
j_gene: TRBJ2-3
d_gene: .
CDR3nt: TGTGCCATCAGTGATACGCAGGCCACAGATACGCAGTATTTT
CDR3aa: CAISDTQATDTQYF

v_gene: TRBV28
abundance: .
j_gene: TRBJ2-7
d_gene: TRBD1
CDR3nt: TGTGCCAGCAGTTTATCAGAGGGGGCAGGGGATCCCTACGAGCAGTACTTC
CDR3aa: CASSLSEGAGDPYEQYF

v_gene: TRBV20-1
abundance: .
j_gene: TRBJ1-5
d_gene: TRBD1
CDR3nt: TGCAGTGTAAACTTAGCCGGGACAGGGCCTATGTATGGCAATCAGCCCCAGCATTTT
CDR3aa: CSVNLAGTGPMYGNQPQHF

v_gene: TRBV7-7
abundance: many
j_gene: TRBJ1-4
d_gene: .
CDR3nt: TGTGCCAGCAGCTTAGCGGTTAATGAAAAACTGTTTTTT
CDR3aa: CASSLAVNEKLFF

v_gene: TRBV2
abundance: many
j_gene: TRBJ1-2
d_gene: .
CDR3nt: TGTGCCAGCAGTCAGACAGTAACTCTTAGTGGCTACACCTTC
CDR3aa: CASSQTVTLSGYTF

v_gene: TRBV20-1
abundance: many
j_gene: TRBJ2-5
d_gene: .
CDR3nt: TGCAGTGCTAGCGGGGGGCCGTGGGAGACCCAGTACTTC
CDR3aa: CSASGGPWETQYF

v_gene: TRBV5-4
abundance: .
j_gene: TRBJ2-1
d_gene: TRBD1
CDR3nt: TGTGCCAGCACCAGGGACAGGGGGCGTAACGAGCAGTTCTTC
CDR3aa: CASTRDRGRNEQFF

v_gene: TRBV28
abundance: many
j_gene: TRBJ2-2
d_gene: .
CDR3nt: TGTGCCAGCAGTTCACCAAACACCGGGGAGCTGTTTTTT
CDR3aa: CASSSPNTGELFF

v_gene: TRBV20-1
abundance: .
j_gene: TRBJ2-1
d_gene: .
CDR3nt: TGCAGTGCTCGCCCCTCTAGAAATAGAAATGATGAGCAGTTCTTC
CDR3aa: CSARPSRNRNDEQFF

v_gene: TRBV5-1
abundance: few
j_gene: TRBJ2-3
d_gene: .
CDR3nt: TGCGCCAGCAGCTTGTACTTCACAGATACGCAGTATTTT
CDR3aa: CASSLYFTDTQYF

v_gene: TRBV2
abundance: many
j_gene: TRBJ2-5
d_gene: TRBD2
CDR3nt: TGTGCCAGCAGAAGCGGGGGGGCCCGAGAGACCCAGTACTTC
CDR3aa: CASRSGGARETQYF

v_gene: TRBV7-8
abundance: .
j_gene: TRBJ2-1
d_gene: .
CDR3nt: TGTGCCAGCAGCTTAGCCCAGCGGTACTACAATGAGCAGTTCTTC
CDR3aa: CASSLAQRYYNEQFF

v_gene: TRBV5-1
abundance: many
j_gene: TRBJ2-1
d_gene: .
CDR3nt: TGCGCCACCCGGGGTAGCGGTCCCTACAATGAGCAGTTCTTC
CDR3aa: CATRGSGPYNEQFF

v_gene: TRBV3-1
abundance: many
j_gene: TRBJ1-1
d_gene: .
CDR3nt: TGTGCCAGCAGCCAAGATATTGGAGGACAGACCATGAACACTGAAGCTTTCTTT
CDR3aa: CASSQDIGGQTMNTEAFF